The 18 T cell receptor beta chains below were found in one sample sequenced in a study of T cells after yellow fever vaccination. One entry per CDR3 protein results from TCRdb running MiXCR on the 5' RACE reads. The sample has some 350,000 distinct CDR3 sequences, roughly 9.4% seen once; the top ten hold about a sixth. Material: PBMCs, obtained on the day of the first yellow fever vaccination. Source of these receptors: a young man who received the YFV17D yellow fever vaccine.

CDR3 in amino acids: CASSPRGTGKNQPQHF. The CDR3 bases are TGTGCCAGCAGCCCAAGGGGGACAGGGAAGAATCAGCCCCAGCATTTT. The chain joins TRBV7-9 to TRBJ1-5; 9 nucleotides line up with TRBD1. Germline loops: CDR1 SEHNR, CDR2 FQNEAQ (reference sequence). The CDR3 spans 16 residues. Losses at the gene ends were 5 bases for V and 4 bases for J; bases not matched to a gene: 9.

This clonotype has ten or more counts. The genes are TRBV5-1 and TRBJ2-3; 7 bases match TRBD1. The germline V gene has CDR1 SGHRS and CDR2 YFSETQ. The CDR3 has 15 amino acids. V was pared by 0 bases and J by 4 bases, with 5 bases of the junction left unmatched. The DNA for the CDR3 is TGCGCCAGCAGCTTGGGACAGGGAAGCGCAGATACGCAGTATTTT. Encoded protein: CASSLGQGSADTQYF.

A note on this clonotype: A read error is likely, as this CDR3 ends without the conserved phenylalanine or tryptophan. The rearrangement uses TRBV7-2 and TRBJ1-1; unclear D gene. The V and J ends lost 5 bases and 8 bases respectively, with 12 bases between them. CDR3 length: 12 residues. Germline V gene sequence: CDR1 SGHTA, CDR2 FQGNSA. CDR3 residues: CASSITGAEAFY. The CDR3 DNA reads as TGTGCCAGCAGCATTACCGGAGCGGAAGCTTTCTAT.

The V call is TRBV3-1, the J call TRBJ1-2; TRBD1 is a possible D gene (5 bases). Trimming pared 0 bases from V and 8 bases from J, leaving 10 bases between. Germline CDR1 reads LGHDT; CDR2 reads YNNKEL (reference sequence). This CDR3 spans 13 amino acids. CDR3 region: CASSQDVRGGYTF. DNA of the CDR3: TGTGCCAGCAGCCAAGATGTCCGGGGCGGCTACACCTTC.

This chain joins TRBV12-3 or TRBV12-4 and TRBJ1-1; D might be TRBD1 (6 bases). Between the trimmed V and J ends, which lost 6 bases and 6 bases, there was a span of 14 bases. The CDR3 runs 13 residues. The CDR3 sequence is CASSSSGVAEAFF. In DNA form, the CDR3 reads TGTGCCAGCAGCTCCTCAGGGGTGGCTGAAGCTTTCTTT.

This clonotype turned up a few times. This chain joins TRBV6-2 or TRBV6-3 and TRBJ1-6; 7 nucleotides align to TRBD1. The CDR3 runs to 16 residues. The V segment lost 6 bases and the J segment 4 bases; nucleotides outside the gene matches: 9. Germline CDR1 and CDR2: MNHEY and SVGEGT. The chain's CDR3 is CASRFGQAHYNSPLHF. DNA for the CDR3: TGTGCCAGCAGATTCGGACAGGCCCATTATAATTCACCCCTCCACTTT.

There are many counts of this clonotype. The V gene is TRBV19, the J gene TRBJ2-5; 10 bases match TRBD1. Germline CDR1 is LNHDA and CDR2 is SQIVND (reference sequence). CDR3 length: 17 amino acids. V dropped 4 bases and J dropped 2; count of bases not matched to a gene: 10. CDR3 amino acids: CASSTGQGTRGQETQYF. The CDR3 DNA sequence: TGTGCCAGTAGTACGGGACAGGGGACAAGGGGACAAGAGACCCAGTACTTC.

This clonotype appeared many times. The V and J genes are TRBV6-2 or TRBV6-3 and TRBJ2-3; 9 positions agree with TRBD2. The V gene end was trimmed by 7 bases and the J gene end by 5 bases; junction bases not matched to a gene: 7. This CDR3 has 14 amino acids. Germline loops: CDR1 MNHEY, CDR2 SVGEGT. The DNA of the CDR3 is TGTGCCAGCACACCCCGGCGGGGGGGAGATACGCAGTATTTT. It is translated as CASTPRRGGDTQYF.

This clonotype showed up just a few times. This sequence joins TRBV6-1 and TRBJ2-7; maybe TRBD1 (5 bases). The CDR3 loop spans 13 amino acids. The V and J ends lost 6 bases and 3 bases respectively, with 12 bases between them. Germline values: CDR1 MNHNS, CDR2 SASEGT. CDR3 bases: TGTGCCAGCAGGAAACTTGACAGCTACGAGCAGTACTTC. Translation: CASRKLDSYEQYF.

V usage is TRBV2 and J usage is TRBJ1-1; 7 bases align to TRBD1. The germline V gene encodes CDR1 SNHLY and CDR2 FYNNEI. The CDR3 is 13 residues long. With V trimmed by 10 bases and J by 6 bases, 11 bases remained unmatched. CDR3 sequence (DNA): TGTGCCAACGGGGACAGCCCGTGGGCTGAAGCTTTCTTT. It codes for CANGDSPWAEAFF.

DNA of the CDR3: TGCGCCAGCAGCCAGGGGCCCCGGAATACCGGGGAGCTGTTTTTT. This codes for CASSQGPRNTGELFF. The genes are TRBV4-3 and TRBJ2-2; D might be TRBD1 (5 bases). CDR1 and CDR2 (germline): LGHNA, YSLEER. Trimming pared 3 bases from V and 5 bases from J, leaving 13 bases between. This CDR3 comprises 15 residues.

This clonotype came up many times. The rearrangement joins TRBV7-9 to TRBJ2-1; D call uncertain. Trimming stripped 4 bases from V and 5 bases from J, with 6 bases between. The germline CDR1 and CDR2 sequences are SEHNR and FQNEAQ (reference sequence). The CDR3 covers 12 residues. CDR3 in DNA: TGTGCCAGCAGCTCTGGGAACAATGAGCAGTTCTTC. Translation: CASSSGNNEQFF.

This chain links TRBV18 with TRBJ1-3; D is possibly TRBD1 (6 bases). Trimming shortened V by 3 bases and J by 0 bases, and 12 bases separated the two germline ends. CDR1 and CDR2 (germline): KGHSH, LQKENI. CDR3 length: 16 amino acids. The CDR3 bases are TGTGCCAGCTCACCGGGACAATCCTTCTCTGGAAACACCATATATTTT. Its protein product is CASSPGQSFSGNTIYF. The full variable domain, its missing parts supplied by reference TRBV18 and TRBJ1-3, is NAGVMQNPRHLVRRRGQEARLRCSPMKGHSHVYWYRQLPEEGLKFMVYLQKENIIDESGMPKERFSAEFPKEGPSILRIQQVVRGDSAAYFCASSPGQSFSGNTIYFGEGSWLTVV.

A remark on this clonotype: The junction and the germline gene differ at one end; a read error may be behind it. The gene calls are TRBV18 and TRBJ2-7; D remains ambiguous. The CDR3 is 13 amino acids. In germline, CDR1 is KGHSH, CDR2 LQKENI. The CDR3, as DNA: TGTGACAGCTCACCGACACCCTCCTACGAGCAGTACTTC. Protein: CDSSPTPSYEQYF. Full variable domain (missing parts from reference TRBV18 and TRBJ2-7): NAGVMQNPRHLVRRRGQEARLRCSPMKGHSHVYWYRQLPEEGLKFMVYLQKENIIDESGMPKERFSAEFPKEGPSILRIQQVVRGDSAAYFCDSSPTPSYEQYFGPGTRLTVT.

This clonotype has ten or more counts. The V and J genes are TRBV5-1 and TRBJ2-7, with TRBD1 identical over 7 bases. V lost 4 bases to trimming and J lost 3 bases; unmatched junction nucleotides: 4. The CDR3 length is 13 residues. The germline V gene encodes CDR1 SGHRS and CDR2 YFSETQ. CDR3 region: CASSGDSFYEQYF. CDR3 sequence (DNA): TGCGCCAGCAGCGGGGACAGCTTCTACGAGCAGTACTTC.

This clonotype was detected a few times. The gene calls are TRBV20-1 and TRBJ2-4, with TRBD2 matching over 7 bases. The CDR3 runs to 13 residues. Germline V gives CDR1 DFQATT, CDR2 SNEGSKA (reference sequence). Germline trimming cut 1 base from V and 3 bases from J; bases unmatched to any gene: 0. The CDR3 loop reads CSARGTSKNIQYF. The CDR3 nucleotides read TGCAGTGCTAGAGGGACTAGCAAAAACATTCAGTACTTC.

The chain combines TRBV18 with TRBJ1-1, with a weak D call TRBD1 (6 bases). CDR1 is KGHSH and CDR2 is LQKENI in the germline V gene. There are 15 residues in the CDR3. The V gene lost 5 bases and the J gene lost 0 bases, with 13 bases spanning the gap. This CDR3 is CASSETAGVNTEAFF. The CDR3 coding sequence is TGTGCCAGCTCAGAAACGGCAGGGGTGAACACTGAAGCTTTCTTT.

This clonotype turned up a few times. The chain is built from TRBV28 and TRBJ1-2, with D maybe TRBD1 (6 bases). Germline V gives CDR1 MDHEN, CDR2 SYDVKM. There are 14 residues in the CDR3. V gave up 6 bases and J gave up 8 bases, with 19 bases separating them. In DNA, the CDR3 is TGTGCCAGCAGGGGGGGGCACCTTCTAATAGGCTACACCTTC. Residues: CASRGGHLLIGYTF.